The rows below give T cell receptor beta chains drawn from one sample of a study of T cells after yellow fever vaccination. TCRdb re-called the 5' RACE reads through MiXCR, storing one row per CDR3 protein. Here the sample spans 300,000 to 450,000 distinct CDR3 sequences, about 6% being singletons. The sequencing used PBMCs, collected 5 days after the yellow fever booster vaccination. These receptors originate from a man aged 25 to 45 who received the YFV17D yellow fever vaccine. CDR3s include the opening cysteine and the closing phenylalanine or tryptophan. D genes are given only for firm matches. For some rows the clone size is stated as once, few or many, or as a class when expanded; others skip it.

D gene | clone size | J gene | V gene | CDR3 DNA | CDR3 protein
. | . | TRBJ1-1 | TRBV9 | TGTGCCAGCAGCGTAGGGGGGATGGGGACTGAAGCTTTCTTT | CASSVGGMGTEAFF
. | few | TRBJ2-3 | TRBV21-1 | TGTGCCAGCAGCAAGACAGTCCCTCCAGATACGCAGTATTTT | CASSKTVPPDTQYF
. | few | TRBJ2-4 | TRBV28 | TGTGCCACTGCTTCCGCGGGTTTAGCCAAAAACATTCAGTACTTC | CATASAGLAKNIQYF
. | few | TRBJ2-6 | TRBV5-5 | TGTGCCAGCAGCTTGTGGGCCTCTGGGGCCAACGTCCTGACTTTC | CASSLWASGANVLTF
. | many | TRBJ1-2 | TRBV14 | TGTGCCAGCAGCCAAGATTGGGGATTTGGCTACACCTTC | CASSQDWGFGYTF
. | many | TRBJ2-7 | TRBV11-2 | TGTGCCAGCAGCCCACCGCGAAGGGGCGAGCAGTACTTC | CASSPPRRGEQYF
TRBD2 | . | TRBJ2-1 | TRBV20-1 | TGCAGTGCTAGAGATGGCGGTGCGACTAGCGGGAGGGCCTTTTTTGAGCAGTTCTTC | CSARDGGATSGRAFFEQFF
TRBD2 | many | TRBJ2-3 | TRBV7-3 | TGTGCCAGCAGCTTAAACCCATCGGGAGGGGGAGATACGCAGTATTTT | CASSLNPSGGGDTQYF
. | many | TRBJ2-7 | TRBV3-1 | TGTGCCAGCAGCAAAGGCTTCGACAGGAGGGACGAGCAGTACTTC | CASSKGFDRRDEQYF
TRBD2 | many | TRBJ2-3 | TRBV5-1 | TGCGCCAGCAGCTTAACGCGTAGCGGGATAGTGGCAGATACGCAGTATTTT | CASSLTRSGIVADTQYF
TRBD1 | few | TRBJ1-2 | TRBV5-1 | TGCGCCAGCAGCTCCCGGGACAGCCTCCGGAAAGGACAAGGCTACACCTTC | CASSSRDSLRKGQGYTF
TRBD2 | . | TRBJ2-7 | TRBV7-2 | TGTGCCAGCAGCAAGAGCGGGACTGAGTTCTACGAGCAGTACTTC | CASSKSGTEFYEQYF
TRBD1 | few | TRBJ2-2 | TRBV7-2 | TGTGCCAGCAGCGCCGGGACAGGCAGGGAGCTGTTTTTT | CASSAGTGRELFF
. | few | TRBJ2-5 | TRBV5-1 | TGCGCCAGCAGCCCCGGAGCCACTCGGGGGACCCAGTACTTC | CASSPGATRGTQYF
TRBD1 | many | TRBJ2-5 | TRBV29-1 | TGCAGCGGGGGACAGCCCCAGTGGGCCCAGTACTTC | CSGGQPQWAQYF
. | few | TRBJ1-5 | TRBV7-2 | TGTGCCAGCAGCGCGATCGGACTAGGCTATCAGCCCCAGCATTTT | CASSAIGLGYQPQHF
. | few | TRBJ2-2 | TRBV12-3/TRBV12-4 | TGTGCCAGCAGTCCCCGCTTGAACACCGGGGAGCTGTTTTTT | CASSPRLNTGELFF
. | . | TRBJ1-2 | TRBV12-3/TRBV12-4 | TGTGCCAGCAGTCGAGGGGGGGATGGCTACACCTTC | CASSRGGDGYTF
TRBD2 | many | TRBJ2-5 | TRBV29-1 | TGCAGCGCCGGACTAGCGGGTCTCCAAGAGACCCAGTACTTC | CSAGLAGLQETQYF
TRBD2 | few | TRBJ2-1 | TRBV20-1 | TGCAGTGCTACGACTAGCGGGAAGCGGTACAATGAGCAGTTCTTC | CSATTSGKRYNEQFF
TRBD2 | . | TRBJ2-5 | TRBV7-7 | TGTGCCAGCAGCTCCTTAGCGGGAGGATTCCAAGAGACCCAGTACTTC | CASSSLAGGFQETQYF
. | many | TRBJ2-2 | TRBV18 | TGTGCCAGCTCACCACCCGGCGGAGACACCGGGGAGCTGTTTTTT | CASSPPGGDTGELFF
TRBD2 | many | TRBJ2-1 | TRBV12-3/TRBV12-4 | TGTGCCAGCAGTCCCACACTAGCGGGACAGTACAATGAGCAGTTCTTC | CASSPTLAGQYNEQFF
. | many | TRBJ2-7 | TRBV29-1 | TGCAGCGTCACCCCGCGGACTGGGGCCTACGAGCAGTACTTC | CSVTPRTGAYEQYF
. | . | TRBJ2-5 | TRBV5-1 | TGCGCCAGCAGGGATCTTTCCGAGACCCAGTACTTC | CASRDLSETQYF
. | many | TRBJ2-7 | TRBV10-3 | TGTGCCATCAGTTTGACAGGTCTTGGGGACGAGCAGTACTTC | CAISLTGLGDEQYF
. | . | TRBJ2-3 | TRBV15 | TGTGCCACCAGCGCGCGGGGTCTCAGCACAGATACGCAGTATTTT | CATSARGLSTDTQYF
. | many | TRBJ2-1 | TRBV4-3 | TGCGCCAGCAGCCAAGTTATCCGACGCGAGCAGTTCTTC | CASSQVIRREQFF
TRBD1 | . | TRBJ2-7 | TRBV5-1 | TGCGCCAGCAGCTTGGTTGGGGACAGGGCTAGCCGATTCTACGAGCAGTACTTC | CASSLVGDRASRFYEQYF
. | many | TRBJ2-7 | TRBV3-1 | TGTGCCAGCAACCTGCGGGGCTCCTACGAGCAGTACTTC | CASNLRGSYEQYF
. | many | TRBJ2-1 | TRBV6-5 | TGTGCCAGCAGTTACGTGCAGGGATTAAATGAGCAGTTCTTC | CASSYVQGLNEQFF
. | few | TRBJ2-3 | TRBV27 | TGTGCCAGCCCCCACCAGACGACTAGCACAGATACGCAGTATTTT | CASPHQTTSTDTQYF
. | many | TRBJ1-5 | TRBV7-2 | TGTGCCAGCAGCTTAGACTCCCAAAGGCAGCCCCAGCATTTT | CASSLDSQRQPQHF
. | . | TRBJ2-6 | TRBV27 | TGTGCCAGCGCTGAAGTCGCTGGGGCCAACGTCCTGACTTTC | CASAEVAGANVLTF
. | many | TRBJ2-7 | TRBV10-1 | TGCGCCAGCAGTGAGTGGGGATACGAGCAGTACTTC | CASSEWGYEQYF
. | few | TRBJ1-5 | TRBV27 | TGTGCCAGCAGTTCTGGCAGGGGCAATCAGCCCCAGCATTTT | CASSSGRGNQPQHF
TRBD2 | many | TRBJ2-4 | TRBV11-2 | TGTGCCAGCAGCTTCCGCCCCAGCGGGAGTGCTGCCAAAAACATTCAGTACTTC | CASSFRPSGSAAKNIQYF
. | . | TRBJ2-1 | TRBV12-3/TRBV12-4 | TGTGCCAGCAGTTTAGAACGCAAAGAGCAGTTCTTC | CASSLERKEQFF
TRBD2 | few | TRBJ2-4 | TRBV3-1 | TGTGCCAGCAGCAGTAGCGGGTGGGCCAAAAACATTCAGTACTTC | CASSSSGWAKNIQYF
. | many | TRBJ2-7 | TRBV6-1 | TGTGCCAGCAGGCCTACCGGGCCAAGGAACTACGAGCAGTACTTC | CASRPTGPRNYEQYF
TRBD1 | . | TRBJ1-1 | TRBV20-1 | TGCTGTGCTAGAGAAGGGACAGTGCCCGGTAACGCTGAAGCTTTCTTT | CCAREGTVPGNAEAFF
. | many | TRBJ1-3 | TRBV20-1 | TGCAGTGCTAGACGAGTCTCTGGAAACACCATATATTTT | CSARRVSGNTIYF
TRBD1 | few | TRBJ2-6 | TRBV19 | TGTGCCAGTAGTGATACCGGGACAGGGGGCGCTGGGGCCAACGTCCTGACTTTC | CASSDTGTGGAGANVLTF
TRBD1 | . | TRBJ2-5 | TRBV7-9 | TGTGCCAGCAGCCCCCTCCCGGGACAGCGAAAAGAGACCCAGTACTTC | CASSPLPGQRKETQYF
. | few | TRBJ1-6 | TRBV27 | TGTGCCAGCAGTCACGGGACAAACAATTCACCCCTCCACTTT | CASSHGTNNSPLHF
. | many | TRBJ2-2 | TRBV7-9 | TGTGCCGGCCAAAACACCGGGGAGCTGTTTTTT | CAGQNTGELFF
. | few | TRBJ2-1 | TRBV6-2/TRBV6-3 | TGTGCCACTAATCCCCAGGCGAGCTCCTACAATGAGCAGTTCTTC | CATNPQASSYNEQFF
TRBD1 | few | TRBJ2-6 | TRBV2 | TGTGCCAGCCAGGGACAGGGGCGGAGTGGGGCCAACGTCCTGACTTTC | CASQGQGRSGANVLTF
. | many | TRBJ2-1 | TRBV7-2 | TGTGCCAGCAGCTTAGTCCCGTGGGAGCAGTTCTTC | CASSLVPWEQFF
. | . | TRBJ2-7 | TRBV6-1 | TGTGCCAGCAGTGAAGCTTGGGACAACGAGCAGTACTTC | CASSEAWDNEQYF
TRBD1 | . | TRBJ1-2 | TRBV7-9 | TGTGCCAGCAGGGGAGACAGGGACTATGGCTACACCTTC | CASRGDRDYGYTF
. | few | TRBJ1-1 | TRBV19 | TGTGCCAGTAGTATAGGAGGGAACACTGAAGCTTTCTTT | CASSIGGNTEAFF
. | many | TRBJ2-7 | TRBV28 | TGTGCCAGCAGCCAGGCAGGGGTCGGGCCCTACGAGCAGTACTTC | CASSQAGVGPYEQYF
TRBD2 | . | TRBJ2-3 | TRBV12-3/TRBV12-4 | TGTGCCATCTGCTGGACTAGCGGGCCCCCCCCAAGCACAGATACGCAGTATTTT | CAICWTSGPPPSTDTQYF
. | few | TRBJ2-4 | TRBV7-9 | TGTGCCAGCAGCTCTGCCTCCGACTTAGGCAAAAACATTCAGTACTTC | CASSSASDLGKNIQYF
. | many | TRBJ2-6 | TRBV24-1 | TGTGCCACGGGCCCAGTCCATGGTAGTACCAACGTCCTGACTTTC | CATGPVHGSTNVLTF
. | . | TRBJ2-3 | TRBV4-3 | TGCGCCAGCAGCCAAGACGGGCAATCAGATACGCAGTATTTT | CASSQDGQSDTQYF
. | few | TRBJ1-3 | TRBV28 | TGTGCCACCTACGAGGACATAAACCGCAACACCATATATTTT | CATYEDINRNTIYF
TRBD2 | . | TRBJ2-1 | TRBV6-2/TRBV6-3 | TGTGCCAGCAGTCAACTAGCGGGCTCCTACAATGAGCAGTTCTTC | CASSQLAGSYNEQFF